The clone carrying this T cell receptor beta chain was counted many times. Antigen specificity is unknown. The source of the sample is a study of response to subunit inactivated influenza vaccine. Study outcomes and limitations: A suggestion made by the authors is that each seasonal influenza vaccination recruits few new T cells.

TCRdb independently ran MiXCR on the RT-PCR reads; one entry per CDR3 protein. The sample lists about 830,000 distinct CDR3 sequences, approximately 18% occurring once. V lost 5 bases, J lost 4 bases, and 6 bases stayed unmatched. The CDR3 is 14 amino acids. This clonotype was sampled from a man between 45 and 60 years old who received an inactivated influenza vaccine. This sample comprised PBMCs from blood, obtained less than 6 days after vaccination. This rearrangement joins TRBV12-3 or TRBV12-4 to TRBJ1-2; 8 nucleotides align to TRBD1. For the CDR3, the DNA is TGTGCCAGCAGTCCAGGACAGGGAGGCTATGGCTACACCTTC. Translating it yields CASSPGQGGYGYTF.